This TCR beta chain appears in the sequencing data of a study of cytomegalovirus exposure and HLA in healthy donors. Findings and caveats of the study: Later analysis associated a missense DCLRE1C variant with TCR beta V- and J-gene trimming.

For this clone: Its matching antigen is unknown.

The PCR employed 60 Vbeta primers together with 13 Jbeta primers. Generated by immunoSEQ multiplex PCR, the TCRdb table keeps only in-frame clones and is missing some. The table lists some 250,000 clones, around 81% of them singletons, with about 7.3% in the top ten. CDR3 length: 14 amino acids. CDR1 is MNHNY and CDR2 is SVGAGI in the germline V gene (reference sequence). Trimming took off 2 bases at V and 7 bases at J, with 12 bases between the two ends. The sequence came from a woman in her fifties or sixties in good health and CMV-seropositive. Source material: PBMCs. V usage is TRBV6-6 and J usage is TRBJ1-5; TRBD1 is a possible D gene (6 bases). This CDR3 reads CASSYLTGPQPQHF. CDR3 DNA: TGTGCCAGCAGTTACCTCACAGGGCCCCAGCCCCAGCATTTT.